These T cell receptor beta chains were read from a single sample in a study of cytotoxic CD8 clonotypes in ibrutinib-treated CLL. The repertoire was sequenced with immunoSEQ multiplex PCR; TCRdb's copy has only in-frame clones and lacks some. The repertoire includes approximately 330,000 clones, around four fifths of them detected once, and over 5.5% sits in the top ten. The starting material was PBMCs, obtained before ibrutinib treatment. The receptors were sampled from a human donor with chronic lymphocytic leukemia. Each CDR3 is given with its conserved first and last residue. A D gene is named only where the DNA matches it firmly. Part of the rows lack a size; the others show once, few, many or a class for expanded clones.

cdr3_nt | cdr3_aa | j_call | v_call | d_call | clone_size
TGTGCCAGCAGCCAGGACAGGGGCTCTGGAAACACCATATATTTT | CASSQDRGSGNTIYF | TRBJ1-3 | TRBV5-8 | TRBD1 | -
TGTGCCAGCAGTTATCCGGGCCTTTACACTGAAGCTTTCTTT | CASSYPGLYTEAFF | TRBJ1-1 | TRBV6-5 | - | once
TGTGCCAGCAGTGAGGACAGTGGATACTTTGGCACAGATACGCAGTATTTT | CASSEDSGYFGTDTQYF | TRBJ2-3 | TRBV2 | - | once
TGTGCCAGCAGCTCAGACAACAAAGAGACCCAGTACTTC | CASSSDNKETQYF | TRBJ2-5 | TRBV7-3 | - | -
TGTGCCAGCAGTTTATGGGGGAGTACCATATATTTT | CASSLWGSTIYF | TRBJ1-3 | TRBV28 | - | -
TGTGCCAGCTCACCCCTCGCGAACAGGGTTGTCGGGCAAGAGACCCAGTACTTC | CASSPLANRVVGQETQYF | TRBJ2-5 | TRBV18 | - | once
TGTGCCAGCAGCTTATACAGGGAAGATACGCAGTATTTT | CASSLYREDTQYF | TRBJ2-3 | TRBV7-2 | - | -
TGTGCCAGCAGTAAGACAGGGGGCCGGTCGGACACTGAAGCTTTCTTT | CASSKTGGRSDTEAFF | TRBJ1-1 | TRBV27 | TRBD1 | -
TGTGCCAGCAGCTTAGTTGGTGAGACCCAGTACTTC | CASSLVGETQYF | TRBJ2-5 | TRBV11-2 | - | few
TGTGCCAGCAGTACACAGAGGGAGGATGAAAAACTGTTTTTT | CASSTQREDEKLFF | TRBJ1-4 | TRBV28 | - | few
TGTGCCAGCAGCTTACAGGCCGCCTACGAGCAGTACTTC | CASSLQAAYEQYF | TRBJ2-7 | TRBV5-6 | - | -
TGTGCCAGCAGCTTAGGGGCTAGCGGAGGCGAGCAGTACTTC | CASSLGASGGEQYF | TRBJ2-7 | TRBV11-1 | TRBD2 | -
TGTGCCAGCACTCATCAGGGGATGAACACTGAAGCTTTCTTT | CASTHQGMNTEAFF | TRBJ1-1 | TRBV6-5 | - | -
TGTGCCATCAGCGACACGAACACTGAAGCTTTCTTT | CAISDTNTEAFF | TRBJ1-1 | TRBV10-3 | - | few
TGTGCCAGCAGCTTTGAGGGTCTAGCGGCCTACGAGCAGTACTTC | CASSFEGLAAYEQYF | TRBJ2-7 | TRBV7-9 | TRBD2 | -
TGTGCCAGCGAAGGGCGGATCTCCTACGAGCAGTACTTC | CASEGRISYEQYF | TRBJ2-7 | TRBV6-1 | - | -
TGTGCCAGCCAGCGGGAGTTAATGAGTTACGGGGAGCTGTTTTTT | CASQRELMSYGELFF | TRBJ2-2 | TRBV19 | TRBD2 | once
TGTGCCAGCAGCCAAGATATAATGGCGGGACAAGGTAATGAAAAACTGTTTTTT | CASSQDIMAGQGNEKLFF | TRBJ1-4 | TRBV4-2 | - | -
TGTGCCAGCTCACCACCGTCGGGATTTTCCTACGAGCAGTACTTC | CASSPPSGFSYEQYF | TRBJ2-7 | TRBV18 | - | -
TGTGCCAGCAGCTTAGCTAGTATACAAGAGACCCAGTACTTC | CASSLASIQETQYF | TRBJ2-5 | TRBV11-2 | - | -
TGTGCCAGTAGTATAGAGGGAGGGACCCAGTACTTC | CASSIEGGTQYF | TRBJ2-5 | TRBV19 | - | -
TGTGCCAGCTCACCAGGGCAGGGCTATGGCTACACCTTC | CASSPGQGYGYTF | TRBJ1-2 | TRBV18 | - | -
TGTGCCAGCTCACCAGCCTTGGGTAACTATGGCTACACCTTC | CASSPALGNYGYTF | TRBJ1-2 | TRBV18 | - | -
TGTGCCAGCAGCTTAGACCACGTCGGACCGAACCTTATCTACGAGCAGTACTTC | CASSLDHVGPNLIYEQYF | TRBJ2-7 | TRBV11-2 | - | -
TGTGCCAGCAGCTCCCGGACAGGGTCTTACGAGCAGTACTTC | CASSSRTGSYEQYF | TRBJ2-7 | TRBV9 | TRBD1 | -
TGTGCCAGCAGTTCCAGGCCGGGACAGGGGACCTTGGTTGGCTACACCTTC | CASSSRPGQGTLVGYTF | TRBJ1-2 | TRBV27 | TRBD1 | -
TGTGCCTGGAGTGTAGTAGGGCTTTATGGCTACACCTTC | CAWSVVGLYGYTF | TRBJ1-2 | TRBV30 | - | -
TGTGCCAGCAGTGAATATTTGGGGTCCACAGATACGCAGTATTTT | CASSEYLGSTDTQYF | TRBJ2-3 | TRBV25-1 | - | -
TGTGCCAGCAGCTTAGGGCGGCCGCCCTACGAGCAGTACTTC | CASSLGRPPYEQYF | TRBJ2-7 | TRBV7-8 | - | -
TGTGCCAGCAGCACCCAGGGACTCAATGAGCAGTTCTTC | CASSTQGLNEQFF | TRBJ2-1 | TRBV7-3 | - | -